This T cell receptor (beta chain) was retrieved from a study of blood T cell repertoires in COVID-19. Study context: Acute and convalescent COVID-19 specimens originated in the United States, Italy and Spain.

TCRdb's copy holds only in-frame clones and misses some; the assay was immunoSEQ multiplex PCR. The table includes 150,000 to 200,000 clones, roughly 90% detected once. Germline values: CDR1 SNHLY, CDR2 FYNNEI. Trimming cost V 6 bases and J 5 bases; bases outside gene matches: 13. The CDR3 totals 17 residues. In terms of age and location, participants ranged from roughly 18 to 90 years and lived in about 25 US areas. The J gene is TRBJ2-2, the V gene TRBV2; 9 nucleotides match TRBD2. The source material was PBMCs or T cells enriched from blood (not recorded which). This receptor was taken from a woman younger than 30 who had recovered from COVID-19. CDR3 region: CASRITGTSSRTGELFF. The CDR3, as DNA: TGTGCCAGCAGGATAACCGGGACTAGCTCGCGAACCGGGGAGCTGTTTTTT.